Listed below are T cell receptor beta chains from one sample, sequenced in a study of tumor and adjacent non-tumor tissue in lung cancer. TCRdb fed the multiplex PCR reads into MiXCR, producing one record per CDR3 protein. The profile shows about 80,000 distinct CDR3 sequences, approximately 80% of them singletons. Source material: distant non-tumor lung tissue. These receptors were obtained from a man in his sixties with non-small cell lung cancer. CDR3s include the opening cysteine and the closing phenylalanine or tryptophan. Each record gives: CDR3 protein, CDR3 DNA, D gene, V gene, J gene, clone size. D genes are given only for firm matches. For some rows the clone size is stated as once, few or many, or as a class when expanded; others skip it.

CANTLDRGFNEQFF,TGTGCCAACACCCTGGACAGGGGTTTCAATGAGCAGTTCTTC,TRBD1,TRBV7-8,TRBJ2-1,-
CNAREEGSYEQYF,TGCAATGCTAGAGAAGAGGGATCCTACGAGCAGTACTTC,-,TRBV20-1,TRBJ2-7,-
CASSEVSGANVLTF,TGTGCCAGCAGTGAGGTCTCTGGGGCCAACGTCCTGACTTTC,-,TRBV6-4,TRBJ2-6,-
CSARRGSETQYF,TGCAGTGCTCGCCGGGGGAGTGAGACCCAGTACTTC,-,TRBV20-1,TRBJ2-5,many
CVSSGQTGLGNIEAFF,TGTGTCAGCAGCGGTCAGACAGGGCTTGGGAACATTGAAGCTTTCTTT,TRBD1,TRBV5-4,TRBJ1-1,-
CTSSLGPAGTGNTIYF,TGTACCAGCAGCTTAGGCCCGGCAGGGACTGGGAACACCATATATTTT,-,TRBV13,TRBJ1-3,-
CSVTQGLSLNTEAFF,TGTAGCGTTACACAGGGGTTATCCCTTAACACTGAAGCTTTCTTT,TRBD1,TRBV29-1,TRBJ1-1,-
CSARDWGGQGEQFF,TGTAGTGCTAGAGATTGGGGGGGACAGGGTGAGCAGTTCTTC,TRBD1,TRBV20-1,TRBJ2-1,-
CCVTGFDEQFF,TGCTGTGTAACAGGGTTCGATGAGCAGTTCTTC,-,TRBV20-1,TRBJ2-1,-
CASSEAPGIVGEQFF,TGTGCCAGCAGTGAAGCGCCAGGGATCGTCGGTGAGCAGTTCTTC,-,TRBV6-1,TRBJ2-1,-
CASSQEVVSGDNVLTF,TGCGCCAGCAGCCAAGAGGTGGTGTCTGGAGACAACGTCCTGACTTTC,-,TRBV4-3,TRBJ2-6,-
CASSLDPWSIYEQFF,TGTGCCAGCAGCTTAGATCCATGGTCGATATATGAGCAGTTCTTC,-,TRBV11-2,TRBJ2-1,-
CAISDRGGGETQYF,TGTGCCATCAGTGACAGGGGAGGGGGAGAGACCCAGTACTTC,-,TRBV10-3,TRBJ2-5,-
CTSSASGTGVEKLLF,TGTACCAGCAGCGCCTCCGGGACAGGGGTGGAAAAACTGTTATTT,TRBD1,TRBV4-2,TRBJ1-4,-
CSARIIDTIYF,TGCAGTGCCAGAATCATAGACACCATATATTTT,-,TRBV20-1,TRBJ1-3,once
CASRQDSNCYEQCF,TGCGCCAGCAGACAAGATAGTAACTGCTACGAGCAGTGCTTC,-,TRBV4-3,TRBJ2-7,once
CSAIVRGRQGEQFF,TGCAGTGCTATAGTTCGGGGGAGACAGGGAGAGCAGTTCTTC,-,TRBV20-1,TRBJ2-1,-
CASSPYFRNKRFF,TGTGCCAGCAGTCCGTACTTCCGCAATAAGCGGTTCTTC,-,TRBV6-2/TRBV6-3,TRBJ2-1,-
CASSVLERGPQHF,TGTGCCAGCAGCGTCCTGGAGCGTGGGCCCCAGCATTTT,-,TRBV28,TRBJ1-5,-
CAGSFRGYIEAFF,TGTGCCGGCAGCTTCCGGGGTTACATTGAAGCTTTCTTT,-,TRBV11-2,TRBJ1-1,-
CDSDFENTEAFF,TGTGATAGTGATTTTGAGAACACTGAAGCTTTCTTT,-,TRBV12-5,TRBJ1-1,-
CASSLEGDRNTEAFF,TGTGCCAGCAGTTTAGAGGGTGACCGGAACACTGAAGCTTTCTTT,-,TRBV28,TRBJ1-1,-
CASSQWGTGHGVNTQYF,TGCGCCAGCAGCCAATGGGGTACGGGACACGGGGTTAATACGCAGTATTTT,-,TRBV4-3,TRBJ2-3,few
CASSYLQGNHQPQHF,TGTGCCAGCAGTTACTTACAGGGAAACCATCAGCCCCAGCATTTT,-,TRBV6-5,TRBJ1-5,-
CASSERVLEGRHGYTF,TGTGCCAGCAGTGAACGGGTTTTGGAAGGGCGCCATGGCTACACCTTC,-,TRBV6-1,TRBJ1-2,-
CACSLSGGAWNEQFF,TGTGCCTGCAGTTTATCAGGGGGGGCTTGGAATGAGCAGTTCTTC,-,TRBV12-3/TRBV12-4,TRBJ2-1,-
CASSPPGLAGGEQYF,TGTGCCAGCAGCCCACCGGGACTAGCGGGAGGCGAGCAGTACTTC,TRBD2,TRBV7-9,TRBJ2-7,many
CASSQESPGPYEQYF,TGTGCCAGCAGCCAAGAATCCCCGGGGCCCTACGAGCAGTACTTC,-,TRBV4-2,TRBJ2-7,many
CANSPVLGAGGTDTQYF,TGTGCCAACAGTCCCGTCTTGGGAGCGGGAGGTACAGATACGCAGTATTTT,TRBD2,TRBV11-3,TRBJ2-3,-
CACSLAGASSGTNVLTF,TGTGCCTGTAGTTTAGCGGGGGCCAGCTCTGGGACCAACGTCCTGACTTTC,TRBD2,TRBV6-5,TRBJ2-6,-
CSTHGSETQNF,TGCAGCACTCACGGTTCAGAGACCCAGAACTTC,-,TRBV29-1,TRBJ2-5,-
CASSSKVKESKGNTIYF,TGTGCCAGCAGCTCTAAGGTGAAGGAGTCGAAAGGAAACACCATATATTTT,-,TRBV5-8,TRBJ1-3,-
CCASGGTMSEQSF,TGCTGTGCTAGCGGGGGGACAATGAGTGAGCAGTCCTTC,TRBD2,TRBV20-1,TRBJ2-7,-
CDRSFTPGGETQYF,TGTGACAGAAGCTTTACACCAGGTGGAGAGACCCAGTACTTC,-,TRBV11-1,TRBJ2-5,once
CSARASGVGSNSGELLF,TGCAGTGCTAGAGCTTCGGGTGTGGGGAGCAACTCCGGGGAGCTGTTATTT,-,TRBV20-1,TRBJ2-2,-
CSARDIAGERTYTQYF,TGCAGTGCTAGGGATATAGCGGGAGAAAGGACATATACGCAGTATTTT,TRBD2,TRBV20-1,TRBJ2-3,once
CASSIRLAGGKTQYF,TGTGCCAGCAGCATCAGACTAGCGGGGGGGAAGACTCAGTACTTC,TRBD2,TRBV11-3,TRBJ2-5,-
CAYSLFQGSEAFF,TGTGCCTACAGCTTGTTTCAGGGCAGTGAAGCTTTCTTT,-,TRBV5-6,TRBJ1-1,-
CAGSSPRLAGESRLNEQFF,TGTGCCGGCAGTTCTCCACGACTAGCGGGAGAGTCGCGTCTCAATGAGCAGTTCTTC,TRBD2,TRBV11-2,TRBJ2-1,-
CANSPVGPDIRYNEQFF,TGTGCCAACAGCCCAGTAGGTCCGGACATCCGTTACAATGAGCAGTTCTTC,-,TRBV7-9,TRBJ2-1,-
CASSLGLGYFSSYNEQLF,TGCGCCAGCAGCTTGGGGCTAGGGTACTTCAGCTCCTACAATGAGCAGTTATTC,-,TRBV5-1,TRBJ2-1,-
CSVEGETSGGPQYNEQFF,TGCAGCGTTGAAGGGGAGACTAGCGGGGGCCCCCAGTATAATGAGCAGTTCTTC,TRBD2,TRBV29-1,TRBJ2-1,once
CVSSLMRGATGELFF,TGTGTCAGCAGCTTGATGCGCGGTGCCACCGGGGAGCTGTTTTTT,-,TRBV5-8,TRBJ2-2,once
CARSSTMVGPKETQYF,TGTGCTAGGAGCTCCACAATGGTGGGGCCAAAGGAGACCCAGTACTTC,-,TRBV11-2,TRBJ2-5,-
CASSQTAGGGDTQYF,TGTGCCAGCAGTCAGACGGCGGGAGGAGGAGATACGCAGTATTTT,TRBD2,TRBV6-4,TRBJ2-3,few
CASSSGQVQGTQYF,TGTGCCAGTAGTTCTGGACAGGTCCAAGGGACCCAGTACTTC,TRBD1,TRBV11-2,TRBJ2-5,-
CASSGHNNNQPQHF,TGTGCCAGCAGTGGGCACAATAACAATCAGCCCCAGCATTTC,-,TRBV6-1,TRBJ1-5,-
CASSAGTDTKYF,TGTGCCAGCAGCGCAGGAACAGATACTAAGTATTTT,-,TRBV6-5,TRBJ2-3,-
CGSSLIEHDNKQFF,TGTGGCAGCAGCTTAATTGAACATGACAATAAGCAGTTCTTC,-,TRBV11-2,TRBJ2-1,-
CVSSSDAPPADTQYF,TGTGTCAGCAGCTCAGACGCCCCCCCGGCGGATACGCAGTATTTT,-,TRBV11-1,TRBJ2-3,-